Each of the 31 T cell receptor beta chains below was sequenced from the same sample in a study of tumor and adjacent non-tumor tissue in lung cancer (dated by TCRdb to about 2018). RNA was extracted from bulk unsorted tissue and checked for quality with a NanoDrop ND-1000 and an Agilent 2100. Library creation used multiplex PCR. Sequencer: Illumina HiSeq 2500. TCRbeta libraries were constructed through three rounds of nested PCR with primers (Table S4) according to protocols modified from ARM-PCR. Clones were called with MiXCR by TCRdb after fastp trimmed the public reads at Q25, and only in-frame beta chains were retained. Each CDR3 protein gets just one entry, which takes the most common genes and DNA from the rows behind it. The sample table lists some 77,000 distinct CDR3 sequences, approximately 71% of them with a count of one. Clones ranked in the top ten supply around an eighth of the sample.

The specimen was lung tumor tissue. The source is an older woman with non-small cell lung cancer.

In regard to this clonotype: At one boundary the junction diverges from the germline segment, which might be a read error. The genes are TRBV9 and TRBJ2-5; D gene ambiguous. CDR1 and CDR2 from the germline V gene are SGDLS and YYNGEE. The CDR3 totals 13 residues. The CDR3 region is CASSVEWAETQYF. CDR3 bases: TGTGCCAGCAGCGTAGAGTGGGCGGAGACCCAGTATTTC.

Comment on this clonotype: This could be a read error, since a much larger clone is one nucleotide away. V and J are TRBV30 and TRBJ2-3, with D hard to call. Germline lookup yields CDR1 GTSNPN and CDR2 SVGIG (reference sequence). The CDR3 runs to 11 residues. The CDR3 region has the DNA TGTGCCTGTAGTGTAGGAAATACGCAGTATTTT. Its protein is CACSVGNTQYF.

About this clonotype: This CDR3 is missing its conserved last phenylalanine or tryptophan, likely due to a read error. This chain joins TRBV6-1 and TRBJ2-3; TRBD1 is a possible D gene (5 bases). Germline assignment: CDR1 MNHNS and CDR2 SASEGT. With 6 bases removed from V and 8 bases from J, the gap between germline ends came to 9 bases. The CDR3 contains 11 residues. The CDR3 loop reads CASRDMGTQYS. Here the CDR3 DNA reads TGTGCCAGCAGGGACATGGGTACGCAGTATTCT.

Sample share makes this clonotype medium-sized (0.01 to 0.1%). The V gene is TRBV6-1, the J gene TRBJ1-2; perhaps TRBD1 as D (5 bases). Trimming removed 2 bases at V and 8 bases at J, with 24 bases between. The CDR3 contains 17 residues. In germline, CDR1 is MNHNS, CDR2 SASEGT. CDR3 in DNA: TGTGCCAGCAGTGAATCGCACCGGACATCGCAAAAAGGGGGCTACACCTTC. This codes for CASSESHRTSQKGGYTF.

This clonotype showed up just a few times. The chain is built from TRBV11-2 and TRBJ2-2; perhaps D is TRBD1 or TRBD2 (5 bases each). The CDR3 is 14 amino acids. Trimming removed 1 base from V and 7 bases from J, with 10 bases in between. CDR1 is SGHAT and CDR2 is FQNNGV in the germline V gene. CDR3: CASSLVGAGGELFF. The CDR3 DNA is TGTGCCAGCAGCTTAGTCGGGGCTGGCGGGGAGCTGTTTTTT.

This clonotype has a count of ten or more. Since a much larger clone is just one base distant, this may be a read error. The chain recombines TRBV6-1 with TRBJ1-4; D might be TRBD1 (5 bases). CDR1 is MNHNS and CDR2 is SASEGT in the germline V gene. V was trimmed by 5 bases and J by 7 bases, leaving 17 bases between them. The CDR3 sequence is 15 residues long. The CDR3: CASSNNGGRSEKLFF. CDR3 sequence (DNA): TGTGCCAGCAGTAATAACGGGGGAAGGAGTGAAAAACTGTTTTTT.

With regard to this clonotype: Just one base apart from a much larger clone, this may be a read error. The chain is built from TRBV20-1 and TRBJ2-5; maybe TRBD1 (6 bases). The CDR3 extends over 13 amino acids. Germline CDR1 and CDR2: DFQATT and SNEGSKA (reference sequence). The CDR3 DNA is TGCAGTACTAGGGGTCAGGGGTTGGGGACCCAGTACTTC. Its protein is CSTRGQGLGTQYF.

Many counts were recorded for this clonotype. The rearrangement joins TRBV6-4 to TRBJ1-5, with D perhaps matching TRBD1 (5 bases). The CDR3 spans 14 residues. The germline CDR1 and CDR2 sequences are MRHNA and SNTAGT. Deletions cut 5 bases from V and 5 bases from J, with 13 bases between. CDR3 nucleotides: TGTGCCAGCAGTCCAGGGTGGGACGATCAGCCCCAGCATTTT. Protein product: CASSPGWDDQPQHF.

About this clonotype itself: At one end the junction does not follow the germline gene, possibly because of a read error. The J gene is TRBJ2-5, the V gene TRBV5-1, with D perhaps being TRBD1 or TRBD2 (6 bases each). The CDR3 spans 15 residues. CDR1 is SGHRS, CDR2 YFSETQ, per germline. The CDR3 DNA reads TGCGCCAGCAGCCCCACGGACAGTGGTCGGGAGACCCAGTGCTTC. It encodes CASSPTDSGRETQCF.

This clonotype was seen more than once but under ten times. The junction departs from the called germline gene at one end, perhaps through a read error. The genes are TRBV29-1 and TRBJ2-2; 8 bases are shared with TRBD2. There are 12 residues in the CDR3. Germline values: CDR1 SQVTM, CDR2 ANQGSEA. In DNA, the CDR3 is TGTAGCGTCAGCGGGGGCTCCCGGGAGCTGTTTTTT. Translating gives CSVSGGSRELFF.

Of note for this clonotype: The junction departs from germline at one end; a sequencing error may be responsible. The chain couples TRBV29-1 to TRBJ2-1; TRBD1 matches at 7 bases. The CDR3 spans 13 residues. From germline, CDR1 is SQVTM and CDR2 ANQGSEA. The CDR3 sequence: CSSRQGQYNEQFF. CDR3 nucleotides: TGCAGCTCTCGACAGGGTCAGTACAATGAACAGTTCTTC.

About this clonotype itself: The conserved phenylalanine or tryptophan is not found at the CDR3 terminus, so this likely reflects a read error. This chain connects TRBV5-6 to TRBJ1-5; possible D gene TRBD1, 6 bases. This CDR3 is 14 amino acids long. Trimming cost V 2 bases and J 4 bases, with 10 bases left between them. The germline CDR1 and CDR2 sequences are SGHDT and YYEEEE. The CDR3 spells CASSFQGSNQPQHL. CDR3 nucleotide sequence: TGTGCCAGCAGCTTCCAGGGGAGTAATCAGCCCCAGCATTTA.

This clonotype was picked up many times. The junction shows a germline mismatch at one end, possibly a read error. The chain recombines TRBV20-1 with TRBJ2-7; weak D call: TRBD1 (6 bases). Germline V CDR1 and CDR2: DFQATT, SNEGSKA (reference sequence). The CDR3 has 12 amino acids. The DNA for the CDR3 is TGCAGTGCTAGAGATACAGGGTTGGACAGCCACTTC. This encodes CSARDTGLDSHF.

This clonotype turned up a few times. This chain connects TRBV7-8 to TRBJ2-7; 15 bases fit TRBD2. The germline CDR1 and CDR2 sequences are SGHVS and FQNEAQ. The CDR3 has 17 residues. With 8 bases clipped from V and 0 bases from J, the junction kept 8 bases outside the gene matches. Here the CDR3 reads CASGPGLAGGYSYEQYF. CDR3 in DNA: TGTGCCAGCGGCCCGGGACTAGCGGGAGGATACTCCTACGAGCAGTACTTC.

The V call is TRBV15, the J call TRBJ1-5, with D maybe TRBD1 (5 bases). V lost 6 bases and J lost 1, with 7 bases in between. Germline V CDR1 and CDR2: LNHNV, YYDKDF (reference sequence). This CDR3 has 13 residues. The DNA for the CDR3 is TGTGCCACCAGGGGGGAGAGCAATCAGCCCCAGCATTTT. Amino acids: CATRGESNQPQHF.

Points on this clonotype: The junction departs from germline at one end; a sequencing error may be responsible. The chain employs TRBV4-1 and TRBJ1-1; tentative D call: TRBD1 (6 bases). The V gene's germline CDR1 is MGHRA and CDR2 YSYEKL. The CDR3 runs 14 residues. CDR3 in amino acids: CSSSHRTEDTEASF. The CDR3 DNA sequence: TGCTCCAGCAGCCACCGGACAGAGGACACTGAAGCTTCCTTT.

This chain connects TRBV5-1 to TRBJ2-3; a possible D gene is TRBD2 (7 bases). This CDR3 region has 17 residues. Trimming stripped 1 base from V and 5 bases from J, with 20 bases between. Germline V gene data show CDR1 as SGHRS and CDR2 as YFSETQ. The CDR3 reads CASSLTPPGGMGDTQYF. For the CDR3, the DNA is TGCGCCAGCAGCTTGACCCCTCCGGGGGGCATGGGAGATACGCAGTATTTT.

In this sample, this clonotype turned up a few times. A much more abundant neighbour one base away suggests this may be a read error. The DNA for the CDR3 is TGTGCCAGCAGTGAAGAGCCGCGGGAGGCAGTCGCAGATACGCAGTATTTT. Amino acids: CASSEEPREAVADTQYF. The chain carries TRBV6-1 and TRBJ2-3, with 8 bases that match TRBD2. The trim removed 1 base at V and 4 bases at J, leaving 10 bases unmatched. CDR1 is MNHNS, CDR2 SASEGT, per germline. The CDR3 contains 17 residues.

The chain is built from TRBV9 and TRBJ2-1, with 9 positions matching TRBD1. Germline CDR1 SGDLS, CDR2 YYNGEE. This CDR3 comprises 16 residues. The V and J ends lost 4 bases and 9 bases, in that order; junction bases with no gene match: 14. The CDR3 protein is CASSPQVLGTGIEQFF. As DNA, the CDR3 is TGTGCCAGCAGCCCACAGGTCCTAGGGACAGGGATTGAGCAGTTCTTC.

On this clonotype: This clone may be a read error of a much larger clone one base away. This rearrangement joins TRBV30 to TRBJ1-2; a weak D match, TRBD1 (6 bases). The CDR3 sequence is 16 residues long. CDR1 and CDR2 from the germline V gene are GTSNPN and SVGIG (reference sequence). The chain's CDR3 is CVCWPRSGNRDYGYTF. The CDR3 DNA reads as TGTGTCTGCTGGCCGAGGTCGGGAAACAGGGACTATGGCTACACCTTC.

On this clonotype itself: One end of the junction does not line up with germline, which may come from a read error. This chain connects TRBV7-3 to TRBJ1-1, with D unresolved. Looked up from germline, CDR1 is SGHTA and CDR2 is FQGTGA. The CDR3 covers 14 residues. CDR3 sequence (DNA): TGTGCTAGCAACTCCTCAGTAGGCGACACTGAAGCTTTCTTT. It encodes CASNSSVGDTEAFF.

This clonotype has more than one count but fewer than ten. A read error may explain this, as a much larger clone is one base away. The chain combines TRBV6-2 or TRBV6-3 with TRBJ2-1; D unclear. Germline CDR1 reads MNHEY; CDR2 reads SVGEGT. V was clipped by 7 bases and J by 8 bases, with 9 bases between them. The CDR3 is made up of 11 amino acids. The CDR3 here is CASNLGHEQFF. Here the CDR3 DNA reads TGTGCCAGCAATCTAGGCCATGAGCAGTTCTTC.

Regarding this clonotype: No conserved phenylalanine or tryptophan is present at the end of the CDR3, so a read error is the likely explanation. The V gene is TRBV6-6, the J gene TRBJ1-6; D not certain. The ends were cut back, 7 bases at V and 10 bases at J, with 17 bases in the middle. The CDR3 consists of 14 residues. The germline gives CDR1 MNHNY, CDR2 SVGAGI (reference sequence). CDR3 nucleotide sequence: TGTGCCAGCACTCCGCGTGGGGAAGGATCACCCCTCCACTAT. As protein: CASTPRGEGSPLHY.

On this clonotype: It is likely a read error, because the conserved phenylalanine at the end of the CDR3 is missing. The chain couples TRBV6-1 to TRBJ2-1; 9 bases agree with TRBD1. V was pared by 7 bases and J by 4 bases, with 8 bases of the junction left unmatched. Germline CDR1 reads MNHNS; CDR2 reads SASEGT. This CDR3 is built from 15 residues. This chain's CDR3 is CASMDRDRVYNEQFL. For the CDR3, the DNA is TGTGCCAGCATGGACCGGGACAGGGTGTACAATGAGCAGTTCTTA.

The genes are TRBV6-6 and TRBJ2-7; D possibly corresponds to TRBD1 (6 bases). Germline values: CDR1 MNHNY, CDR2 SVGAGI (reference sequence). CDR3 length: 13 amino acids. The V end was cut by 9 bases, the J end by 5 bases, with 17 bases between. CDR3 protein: CASSPFWDNEQYF. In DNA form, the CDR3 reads TGTGCCAGTAGTCCATTCTGGGACAACGAGCAGTACTTC.

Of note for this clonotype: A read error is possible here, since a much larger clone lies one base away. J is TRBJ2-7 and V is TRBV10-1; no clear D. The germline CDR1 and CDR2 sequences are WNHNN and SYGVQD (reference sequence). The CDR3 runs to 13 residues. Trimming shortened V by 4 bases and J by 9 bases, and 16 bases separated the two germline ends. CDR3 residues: CASSVGYIDGQYF. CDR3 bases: TGCGCCAGCAGTGTAGGCTACATCGACGGGCAGTACTTC.

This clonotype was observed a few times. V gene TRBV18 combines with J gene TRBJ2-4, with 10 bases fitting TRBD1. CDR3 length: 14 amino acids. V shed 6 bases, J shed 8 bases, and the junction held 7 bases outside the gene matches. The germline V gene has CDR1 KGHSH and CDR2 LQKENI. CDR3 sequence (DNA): TGTGCCAGCTCCCCCCGGACAGGGGGTGACATTCAGTACTTC. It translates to CASSPRTGGDIQYF.

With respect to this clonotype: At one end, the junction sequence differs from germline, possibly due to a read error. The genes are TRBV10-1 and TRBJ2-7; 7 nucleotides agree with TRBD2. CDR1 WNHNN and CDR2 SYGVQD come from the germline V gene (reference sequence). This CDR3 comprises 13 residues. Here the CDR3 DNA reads TGCGCTAGCAGTATCAAGCGGGAATACGAGCAGTACTTC. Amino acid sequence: CASSIKREYEQYF.

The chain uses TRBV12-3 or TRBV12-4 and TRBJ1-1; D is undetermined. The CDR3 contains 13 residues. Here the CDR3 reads CTSSPSENTEAFF. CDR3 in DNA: TGTACTAGCAGTCCCAGCGAGAACACTGAAGCTTTCTTT.

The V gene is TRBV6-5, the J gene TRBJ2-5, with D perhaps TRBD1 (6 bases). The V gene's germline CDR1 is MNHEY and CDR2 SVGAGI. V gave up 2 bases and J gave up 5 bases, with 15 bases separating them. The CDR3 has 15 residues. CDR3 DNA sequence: TGTGCCAGCAGTTACCCAGGGGACGAGGGGGAGACCCAGTACTTC. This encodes CASSYPGDEGETQYF.

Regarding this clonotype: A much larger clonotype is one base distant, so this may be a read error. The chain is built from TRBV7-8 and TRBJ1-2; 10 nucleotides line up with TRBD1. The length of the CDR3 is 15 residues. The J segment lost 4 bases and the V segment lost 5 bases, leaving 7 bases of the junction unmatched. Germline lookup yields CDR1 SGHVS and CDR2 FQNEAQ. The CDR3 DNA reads TGTGCCAGCAGCAACAGACAGGGGGCCAGCTATGGCTACACCTTC. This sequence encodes CASSNRQGASYGYTF.